This TCR beta chain was recorded in a study of T cell clonotyping in hematopoietic cell transplantation. As for the study in general: Cytoreduction preceded collection of pretransplant recipient samples. General study results and limits: No sorting was done, leaving CD4 and CD8 contributions mixed.

The CDR3 totals 15 residues. Trimming pared 8 bases from V and 1 base from J, leaving 17 bases between. Germline V gene data show CDR1 as MDHEN and CDR2 as SYDVKM. In regard to this clone: Its antigen is currently unknown.

The time point denotes: recipient sample about 28 days before transplant, after cytoreduction. Samples: about 28 days before transplant, then days 30, 100 and 180 after. Method: immunoSEQ multiplex PCR; TCRdb's copy keeps in-frame clones and lacks some. The sample includes around 15,000 clones, 93% of them seen just once. Here the sequenced sample was peripheral blood mononuclear cells, taken before stem cell transplant. The TCR originated in a man aged 18 to 29 with biphenotypic leukemia. Some clones in this sample may be carry-over from other donors' samples. J is TRBJ1-1 and V is TRBV28; D might be TRBD1 (6 bases). CDR3 loop: CASFRTAKPNTEAFF. The CDR3 nucleotides are TGTGCCAGCTTCAGGACAGCTAAGCCGAACACTGAAGCTTTCTTT.